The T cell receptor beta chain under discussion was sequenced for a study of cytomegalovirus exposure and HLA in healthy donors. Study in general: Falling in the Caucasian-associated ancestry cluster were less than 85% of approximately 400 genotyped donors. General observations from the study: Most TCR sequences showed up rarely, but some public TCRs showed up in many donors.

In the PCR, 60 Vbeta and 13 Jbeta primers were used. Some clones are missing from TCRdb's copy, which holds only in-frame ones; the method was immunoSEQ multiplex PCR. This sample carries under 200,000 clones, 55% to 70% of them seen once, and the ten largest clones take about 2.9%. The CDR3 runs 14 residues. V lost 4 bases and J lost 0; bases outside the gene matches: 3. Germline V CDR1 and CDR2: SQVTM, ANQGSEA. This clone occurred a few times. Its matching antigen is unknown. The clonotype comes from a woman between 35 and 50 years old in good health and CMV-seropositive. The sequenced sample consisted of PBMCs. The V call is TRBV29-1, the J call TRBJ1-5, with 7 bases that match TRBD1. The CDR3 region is CSVGTGDSNQPQHF. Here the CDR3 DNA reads TGCAGCGTTGGTACAGGGGATAGCAATCAGCCCCAGCATTTT.